This TCR beta chain was profiled in a study of shared clonotypes between healthy human individuals. The repertoire was sequenced with immunoSEQ multiplex PCR; TCRdb's copy has only in-frame clones and lacks some. Of hundreds of thousands of clones detected, less than 80% appear once; the ten largest clones hold 1.5% to 2%. The J segment lost 3 bases and the V segment lost 4 bases, leaving 12 bases of the junction unmatched. This CDR3 contains 19 residues. The germline V gene encodes CDR1 MDHEN and CDR2 SYDVKM. Study conclusions and caveats: The generation probabilities recorded for non-shared clonotypes fell below those of clonotypes shared by all four donors.

Points on this clone: Its antigen remains unidentified.

Subsets obtained from CD4+ cells comprised CD45RA+ naive and CD45RA-negative memory cells. This clonotype was sampled from a woman between 25 and 40 years old in good health. The sequenced sample was memory CD4+ T cells sorted from blood. Described subset: CD45RA-negative fraction. The rearrangement links TRBV28 to TRBJ2-6, with TRBD1 identical over 10 bases. The CDR3 DNA reads as TGTGCCAGCAGTTCCCGGTGGGGACAGGGGCGAGATGGGGCCAACGTCCTGACTTTC. This sequence encodes CASSSRWGQGRDGANVLTF.